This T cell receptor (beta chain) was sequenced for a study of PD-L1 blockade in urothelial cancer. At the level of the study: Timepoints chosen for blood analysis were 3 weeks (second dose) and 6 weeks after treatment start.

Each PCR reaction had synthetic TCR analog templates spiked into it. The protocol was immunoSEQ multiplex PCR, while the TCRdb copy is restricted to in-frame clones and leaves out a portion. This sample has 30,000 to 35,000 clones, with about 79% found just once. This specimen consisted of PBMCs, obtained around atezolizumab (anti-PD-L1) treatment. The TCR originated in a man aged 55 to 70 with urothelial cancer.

This CDR3 reads CASNLQGQETQYF. CDR3 DNA: TGTGCCAGCAACCTACAGGGACAAGAGACCCAGTACTTC. This chain uses TRBV6-6 with TRBJ2-5; a possible D gene is TRBD1 (6 bases). This CDR3 spans 13 amino acids. V was clipped by 7 bases and J by 2 bases, with 11 bases between them. Germline CDR1 and CDR2: MNHNY and SVGAGI (reference sequence).